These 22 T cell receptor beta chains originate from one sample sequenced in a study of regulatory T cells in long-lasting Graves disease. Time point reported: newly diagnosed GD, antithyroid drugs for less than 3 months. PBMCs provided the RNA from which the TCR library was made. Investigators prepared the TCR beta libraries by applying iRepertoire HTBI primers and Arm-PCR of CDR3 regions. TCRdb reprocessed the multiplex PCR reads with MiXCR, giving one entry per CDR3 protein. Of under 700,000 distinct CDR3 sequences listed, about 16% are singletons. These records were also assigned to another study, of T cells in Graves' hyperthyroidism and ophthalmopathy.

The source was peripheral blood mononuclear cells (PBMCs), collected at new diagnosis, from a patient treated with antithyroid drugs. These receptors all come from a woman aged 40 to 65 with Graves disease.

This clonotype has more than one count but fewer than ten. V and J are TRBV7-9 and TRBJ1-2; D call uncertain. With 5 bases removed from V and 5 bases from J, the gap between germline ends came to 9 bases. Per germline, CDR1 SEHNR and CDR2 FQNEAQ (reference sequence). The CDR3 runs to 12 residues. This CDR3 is CASSPEKYGYTF. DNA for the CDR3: TGTGCCAGCAGCCCTGAAAAGTATGGCTACACCTTC.

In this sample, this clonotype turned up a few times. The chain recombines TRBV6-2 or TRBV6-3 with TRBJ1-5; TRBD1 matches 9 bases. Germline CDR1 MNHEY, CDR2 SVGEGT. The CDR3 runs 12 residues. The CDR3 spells CVRQGGNQPQHF. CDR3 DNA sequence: TGTGTTCGACAGGGGGGGAATCAGCCCCAGCATTTT.

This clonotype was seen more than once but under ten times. The CDR3 region is CASSERDRGWNGYTF. CDR3 bases: TGTGCCAGCAGTGAAAGGGACAGGGGATGGAATGGCTACACCTTC. V and J are TRBV6-1 and TRBJ1-2; 10 bases fit TRBD1. The V and J ends lost 2 bases and 6 bases, in that order; junction bases with no gene match: 6. The CDR3 totals 15 residues. CDR1 is MNHNS and CDR2 is SASEGT in the germline V gene.

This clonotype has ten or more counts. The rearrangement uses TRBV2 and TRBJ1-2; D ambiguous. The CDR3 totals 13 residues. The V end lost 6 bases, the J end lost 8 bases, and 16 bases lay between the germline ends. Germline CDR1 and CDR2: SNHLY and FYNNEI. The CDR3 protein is CASRGVGVLGYTF. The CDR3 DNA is TGTGCCAGCAGGGGCGTCGGAGTTTTGGGCTACACCTTC.

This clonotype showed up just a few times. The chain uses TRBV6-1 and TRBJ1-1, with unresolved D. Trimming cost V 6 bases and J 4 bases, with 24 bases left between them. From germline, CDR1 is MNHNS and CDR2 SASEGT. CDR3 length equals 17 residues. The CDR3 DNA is TGTGCCAGCAGAATGTCCCGGGTGGTTGAAGGCGGCACTGAAGCTTTCTTT. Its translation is CASRMSRVVEGGTEAFF.

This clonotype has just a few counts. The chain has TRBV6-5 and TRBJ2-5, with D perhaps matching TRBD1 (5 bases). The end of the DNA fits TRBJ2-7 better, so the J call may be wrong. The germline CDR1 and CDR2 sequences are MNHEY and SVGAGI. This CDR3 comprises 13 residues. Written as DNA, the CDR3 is TGTGCCAGCAGTTTATCTCAGGGATACGAGCAGTACTTC. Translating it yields CASSLSQGYEQYF.

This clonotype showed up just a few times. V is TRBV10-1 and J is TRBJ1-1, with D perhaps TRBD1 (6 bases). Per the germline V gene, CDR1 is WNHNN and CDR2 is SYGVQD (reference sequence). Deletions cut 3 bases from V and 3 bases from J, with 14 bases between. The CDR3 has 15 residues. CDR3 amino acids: CASSDQGRMDTEAFF. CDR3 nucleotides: TGCGCCAGCAGTGATCAGGGGCGGATGGACACTGAAGCTTTCTTT.

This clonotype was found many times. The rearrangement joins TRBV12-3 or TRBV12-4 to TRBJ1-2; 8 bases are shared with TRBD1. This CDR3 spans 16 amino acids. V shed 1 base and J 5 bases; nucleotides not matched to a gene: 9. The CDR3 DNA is TGTGCCAGCAGTTTAGGGGGACAGGTTCCGATTTATGGCTACACCTTC. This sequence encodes CASSLGGQVPIYGYTF.

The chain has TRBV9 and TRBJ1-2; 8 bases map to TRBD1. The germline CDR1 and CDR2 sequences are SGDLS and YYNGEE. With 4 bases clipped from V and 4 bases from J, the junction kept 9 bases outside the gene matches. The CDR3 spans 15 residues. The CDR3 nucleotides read TGTGCCAGCAGCTCAAACAGGGGGATGCGCTATGGCTACACCTTC. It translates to CASSSNRGMRYGYTF.

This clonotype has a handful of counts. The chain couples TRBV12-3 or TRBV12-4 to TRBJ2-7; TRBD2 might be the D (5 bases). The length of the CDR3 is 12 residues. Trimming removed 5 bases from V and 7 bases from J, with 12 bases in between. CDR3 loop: CASSLAREEQYF. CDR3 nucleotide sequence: TGTGCCAGCAGTCTGGCAAGGGAGGAGCAGTACTTC.

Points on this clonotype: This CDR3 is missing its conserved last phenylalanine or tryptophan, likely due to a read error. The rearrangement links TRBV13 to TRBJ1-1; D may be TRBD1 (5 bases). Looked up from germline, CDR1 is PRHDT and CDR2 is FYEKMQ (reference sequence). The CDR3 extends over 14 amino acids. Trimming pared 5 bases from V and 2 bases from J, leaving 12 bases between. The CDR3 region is CASSVADINTEAFY. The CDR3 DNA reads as TGTGCCAGCAGCGTAGCGGACATAAACACTGAAGCTTTCTAT.

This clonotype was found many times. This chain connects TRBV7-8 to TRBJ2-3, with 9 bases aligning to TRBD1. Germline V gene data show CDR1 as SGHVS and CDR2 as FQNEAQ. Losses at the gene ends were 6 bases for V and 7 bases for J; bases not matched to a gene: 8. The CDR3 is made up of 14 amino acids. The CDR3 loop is CASSADRGVYTQYF. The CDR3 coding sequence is TGTGCCAGCAGTGCGGACAGGGGCGTCTATACGCAGTATTTT.

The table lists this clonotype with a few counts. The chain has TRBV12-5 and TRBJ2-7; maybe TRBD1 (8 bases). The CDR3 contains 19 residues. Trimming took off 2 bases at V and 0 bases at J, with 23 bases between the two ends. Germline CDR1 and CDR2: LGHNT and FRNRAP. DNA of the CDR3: TGTGCTAGTGGTTTGTCGTTAGGGGGGGACAGGTCCACCTCCTACGAGCAGTACTTC. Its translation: CASGLSLGGDRSTSYEQYF.

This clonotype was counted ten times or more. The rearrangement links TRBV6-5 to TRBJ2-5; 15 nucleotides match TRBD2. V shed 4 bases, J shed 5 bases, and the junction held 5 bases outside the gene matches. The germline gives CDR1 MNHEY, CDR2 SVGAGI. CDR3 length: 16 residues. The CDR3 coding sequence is TGTGCCAGCAGTTGGACTAGCGGGGGGGCCGGGGAGACCCAGTACTTC. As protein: CASSWTSGGAGETQYF.

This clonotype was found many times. The CDR3 sequence: CASSPFSDSREAFF. The DNA of the CDR3 is TGTGCCAGCTCACCATTCTCGGACAGTCGTGAAGCTTTCTTT. The chain employs TRBV18 and TRBJ1-1, with D possibly matching TRBD1 (6 bases). The CDR3 runs to 14 residues. Trimming took 2 bases from V and 7 from J, leaving 14 bases between them. Germline CDR1 reads KGHSH; CDR2 reads LQKENI.

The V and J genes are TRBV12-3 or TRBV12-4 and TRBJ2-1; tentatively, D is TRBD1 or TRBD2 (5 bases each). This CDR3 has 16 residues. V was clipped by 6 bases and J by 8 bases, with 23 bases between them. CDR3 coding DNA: TGTGCCAGCAGCCAACCCGGGACCCGGACCTTCCATGAGCAGTTCTTC. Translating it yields CASSQPGTRTFHEQFF.

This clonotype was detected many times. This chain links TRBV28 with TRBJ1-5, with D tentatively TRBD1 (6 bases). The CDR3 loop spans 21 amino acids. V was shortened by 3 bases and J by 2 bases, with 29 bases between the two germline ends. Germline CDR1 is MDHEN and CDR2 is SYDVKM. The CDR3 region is CASSLGPRDIQLGVGNQPQHF. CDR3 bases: TGTGCCAGCAGTTTGGGCCCCCGGGACATACAACTCGGGGTTGGCAATCAGCCCCAGCATTTT.

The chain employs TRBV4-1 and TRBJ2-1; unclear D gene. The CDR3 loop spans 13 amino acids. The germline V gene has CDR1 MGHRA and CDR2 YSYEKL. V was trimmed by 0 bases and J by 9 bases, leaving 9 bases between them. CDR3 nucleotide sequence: TGCGCCAGCAGCCAAGAACAAGGGTTTGAGCAGTTCTTC. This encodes CASSQEQGFEQFF.

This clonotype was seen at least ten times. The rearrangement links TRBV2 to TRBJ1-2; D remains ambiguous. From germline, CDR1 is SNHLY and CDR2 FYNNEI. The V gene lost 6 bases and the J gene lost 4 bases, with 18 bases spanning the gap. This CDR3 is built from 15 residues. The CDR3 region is CASSLTADGVYGYTF. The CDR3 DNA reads TGTGCCAGCAGCCTCACCGCGGACGGAGTCTATGGCTACACCTTC.

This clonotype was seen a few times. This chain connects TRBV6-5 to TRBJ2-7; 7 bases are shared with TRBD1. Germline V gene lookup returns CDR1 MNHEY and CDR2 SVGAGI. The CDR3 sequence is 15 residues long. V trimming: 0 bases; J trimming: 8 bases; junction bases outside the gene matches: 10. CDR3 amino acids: CASSYSAEQGVKQYF. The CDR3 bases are TGTGCCAGCAGTTACTCGGCGGAGCAGGGGGTAAAGCAGTACTTC.

The CDR3 is CATSRDLGTGANEQFF. DNA of the CDR3: TGTGCCACCAGCAGAGACCTCGGGACAGGGGCGAATGAGCAGTTCTTC. The chain has TRBV15 and TRBJ2-1; 10 nucleotides line up with TRBD1. The V gene's germline CDR1 is LNHNV and CDR2 YYDKDF (reference sequence). The CDR3 sequence is 16 residues long. V shed 0 bases and J 7 bases; nucleotides not matched to a gene: 6.

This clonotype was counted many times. The CDR3 region has the DNA TGTGCCAGCAGCCCAATGTTCGGGCAGGGGGCGAATCAGCCCCAGCATTTT. It specifies CASSPMFGQGANQPQHF. The gene calls are TRBV5-5 and TRBJ1-5; 8 bases align to TRBD1. CDR3 length equals 17 residues. Germline V lookup: CDR1 SGHKS, CDR2 YYEKEE (reference sequence). V dropped 4 bases and J dropped 4; count of bases not matched to a gene: 13.